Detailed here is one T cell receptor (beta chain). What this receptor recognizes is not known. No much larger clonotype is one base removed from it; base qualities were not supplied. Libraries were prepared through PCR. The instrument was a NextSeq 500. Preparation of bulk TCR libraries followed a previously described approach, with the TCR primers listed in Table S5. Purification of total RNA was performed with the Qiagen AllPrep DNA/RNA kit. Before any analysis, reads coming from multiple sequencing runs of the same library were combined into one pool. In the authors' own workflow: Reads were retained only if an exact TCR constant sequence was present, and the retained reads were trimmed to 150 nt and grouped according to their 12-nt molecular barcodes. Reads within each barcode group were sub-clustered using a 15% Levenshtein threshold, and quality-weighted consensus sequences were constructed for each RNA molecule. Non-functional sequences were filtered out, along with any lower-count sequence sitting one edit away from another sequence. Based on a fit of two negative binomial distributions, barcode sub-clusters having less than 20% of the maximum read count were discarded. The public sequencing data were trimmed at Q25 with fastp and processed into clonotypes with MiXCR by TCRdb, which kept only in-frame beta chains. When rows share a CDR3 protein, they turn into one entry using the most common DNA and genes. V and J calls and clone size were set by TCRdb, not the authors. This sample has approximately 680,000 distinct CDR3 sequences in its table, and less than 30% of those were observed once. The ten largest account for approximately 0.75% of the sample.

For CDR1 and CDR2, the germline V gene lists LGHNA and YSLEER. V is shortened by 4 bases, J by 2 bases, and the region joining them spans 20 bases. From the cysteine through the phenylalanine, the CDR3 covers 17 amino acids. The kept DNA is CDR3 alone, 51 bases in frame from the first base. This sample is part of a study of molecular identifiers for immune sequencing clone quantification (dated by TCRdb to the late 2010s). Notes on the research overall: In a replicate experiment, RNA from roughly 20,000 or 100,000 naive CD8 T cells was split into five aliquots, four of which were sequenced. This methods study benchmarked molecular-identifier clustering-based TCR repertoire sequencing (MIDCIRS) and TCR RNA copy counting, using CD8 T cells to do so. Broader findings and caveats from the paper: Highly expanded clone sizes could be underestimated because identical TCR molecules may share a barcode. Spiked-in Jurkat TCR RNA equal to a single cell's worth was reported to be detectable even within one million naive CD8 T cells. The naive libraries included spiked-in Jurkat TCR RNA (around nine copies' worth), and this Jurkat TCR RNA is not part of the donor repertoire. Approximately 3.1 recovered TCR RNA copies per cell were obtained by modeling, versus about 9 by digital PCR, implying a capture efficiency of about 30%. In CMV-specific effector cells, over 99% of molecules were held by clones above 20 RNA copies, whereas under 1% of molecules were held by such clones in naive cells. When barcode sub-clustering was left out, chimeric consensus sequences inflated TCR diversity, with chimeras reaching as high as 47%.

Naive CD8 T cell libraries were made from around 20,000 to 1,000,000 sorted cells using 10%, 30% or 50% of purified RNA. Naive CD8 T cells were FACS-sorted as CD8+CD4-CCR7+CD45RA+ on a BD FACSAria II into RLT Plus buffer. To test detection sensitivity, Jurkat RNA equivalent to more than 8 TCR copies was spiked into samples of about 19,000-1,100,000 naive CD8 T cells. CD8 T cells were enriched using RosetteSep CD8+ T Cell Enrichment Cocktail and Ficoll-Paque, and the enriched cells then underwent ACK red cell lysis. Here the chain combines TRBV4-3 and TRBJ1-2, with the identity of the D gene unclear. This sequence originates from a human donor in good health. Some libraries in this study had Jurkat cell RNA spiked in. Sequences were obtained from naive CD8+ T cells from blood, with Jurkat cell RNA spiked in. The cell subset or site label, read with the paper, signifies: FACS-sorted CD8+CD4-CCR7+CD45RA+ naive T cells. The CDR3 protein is CASSLQHAGYKNYGYTF. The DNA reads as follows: TGCGCCAGCAGCCTCCAGCATGCAGGATACAAAAACTATGGCTACACCTTC.